Given below is one TCR beta chain in context. The specificity of this receptor is unknown. Within one base of it there is no much larger clone, and no base qualities were kept. This sample is part of a study of human T cells and chemical hapten exposure (dated by TCRdb to the early 2020s). Looking at the study overall: For sensitization, 2% DPC in acetone was applied to a roughly 2 cm by roughly 2 cm area of upper inner arm skin. Throughout the roughly 26-week study period, patients were also given weekly therapeutic DPC doses on the scalp. Patch tests used Finn chambers with 0.01% DPC on the upper back, scored after 6 days by International Contact Dermatitis Research Group standards. The mostly female patient cohort included alopecia areata with under or over 50% scalp involvement, alopecia totalis and alopecia universalis. Libraries were pooled for sequencing, and per-sample TCR yields varied mainly because of small differences in library volumes within the pool. In alopecia patients, the study followed how the peripheral blood TCR repertoire changed in vivo over primary and secondary sensitization to diphenylcyclopropenone (DPC), a hapten. Patient blood was sampled pre-sensitization (week 0) and at 2, 6 and about 24 weeks after DPC sensitization. Blood for TCR sequencing was provided by twenty-nine alopecia patients at one to four time points (pre-sensitization, 2, 6 and 24 weeks). What the authors observed across the whole study: Significantly more large CDR3 similarity clusters were formed by expanded TCRs than by pre-sensitization or healthy control sets, consistent with antigen-driven responses. The number of TCRs above 1 in 1000 frequency did not change with DPC sensitization; there was no evidence of global repertoire structure alterations. Because all patients had alopecia, a presumed autoimmune disease, the immune response of the patients might differ from that of healthy individuals. Patch test score correlated positively with the number of PT1 expanded TCRs, reaching significance at thresholds 8, 16 and 32 but not at 4. Repeated subsampling changed both the strength of the expansion versus patch-test correlation and the threshold at which that correlation became significant.

CDR3 length: 16 amino acids, cysteine to phenylalanine. Only CDR3 DNA is held: 48 bases, read in frame from base 1. The germline V gene (reference sequence) sets CDR1 to DFQATT and CDR2 to SNEGSKA. V ends up 2 bases short and J 1 base short, with an unmatched junction base count of 10. Interpreted using the paper, the time point label stands for: patch test 3, about 24 weeks after DPC sensitization. The treatment or condition label for this specimen denotes: therapeutic diphenylcyclopropenone sensitization with weekly scalp DPC. Blood at each patch-test visit was drawn before the patch test was applied. Eligible patients were aged 18 to 70, diagnosed with alopecia, deemed suitable for DPC therapy, and excluded if pregnant. Total RNA was isolated from unfractionated whole blood collected in Tempus Blood RNA tubes. Receptor libraries were prepared by RACE. Sequencing used a NextSeq 500. Library preparation attached unique molecular identifiers to individual cDNA molecules for quantitative, reproducible TCR counting. For every blood RNA sample, sequencing covered both the TCR alpha and TCR beta chains. The source study handled its data this way. Samples had a median of roughly 98,000 TCRs, with a range from about 23,224 to 690,600. The Decombinator software suite was used to annotate V, J and CDR3 in the TCR reads. To make PS versus PT1 abundance plots, every sample was subsampled to the same number of TCRs (28,000). Expanded TCRs were defined as absent before sensitization and observed at least eight times at the 2-week time point. The public reads were reprocessed in TCRdb via fastp at Q25 and MiXCR, keeping in-frame beta chains. Each record represents a unique CDR3 protein, reported with the most common genes and DNA among its rows. The V and J calls follow TCRdb's processing rather than the paper's. The sample table records under 75,000 distinct CDR3 sequences; around 10% of these occur just once. Together, the top ten hold roughly 1.4% of the sample.

This TCR was sampled from a woman aged 45-65 years with alopecia areata. Some clones in this sample may be carry-over from other donors' samples. This specimen was whole blood, taken in connection with sensitization to the hapten diphenylcyclopropenone (DPC). The chain is assembled from TRBV20-1 and TRBJ2-5; TRBD2 matches 7 bases in the middle. The DNA sequence is as follows: TGCAGTGCTAGAAGTGGGGGGGGACGACTCCAAGAGACCCAGTACTTC. Its protein product is CSARSGGGRLQETQYF.